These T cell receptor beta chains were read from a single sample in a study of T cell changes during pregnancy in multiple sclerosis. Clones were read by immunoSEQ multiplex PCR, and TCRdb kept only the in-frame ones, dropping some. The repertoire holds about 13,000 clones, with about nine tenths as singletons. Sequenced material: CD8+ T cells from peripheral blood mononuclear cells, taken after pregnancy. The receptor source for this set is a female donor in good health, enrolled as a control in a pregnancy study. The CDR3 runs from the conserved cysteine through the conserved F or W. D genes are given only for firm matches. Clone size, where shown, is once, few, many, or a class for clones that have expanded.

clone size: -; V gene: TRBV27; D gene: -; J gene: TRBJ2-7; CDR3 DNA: TGTGCCAGCAGTCACGGGACATACTCCGAGCAGTACTTC; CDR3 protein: CASSHGTYSEQYF
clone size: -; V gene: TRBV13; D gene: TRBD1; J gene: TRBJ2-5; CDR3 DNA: TGTGCCAGCAGTGAACAGGGGGAGACCCAGTACTTC; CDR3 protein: CASSEQGETQYF
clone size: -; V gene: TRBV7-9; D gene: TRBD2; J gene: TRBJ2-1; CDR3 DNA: TGTGCCAGCAGCCCAGTAGCGGGAGGAAACAATGAGCAGTTCTTC; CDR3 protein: CASSPVAGGNNEQFF
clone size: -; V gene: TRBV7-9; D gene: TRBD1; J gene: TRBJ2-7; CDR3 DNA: TGTGCCAGCAGCCCCCCAGGGGGCTCCTACGAGCAGTACTTC; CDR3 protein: CASSPPGGSYEQYF
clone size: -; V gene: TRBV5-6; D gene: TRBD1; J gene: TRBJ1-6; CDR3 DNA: TGTGCCAGCAGCTTGGATATGGGAGGACAGGATAATTCACCCCTCCACTTT; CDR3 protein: CASSLDMGGQDNSPLHF
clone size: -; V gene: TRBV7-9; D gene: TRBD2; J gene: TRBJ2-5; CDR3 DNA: TGTGCCACTCCGGGGGGCCAAGAGACCCAGTACTTC; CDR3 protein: CATPGGQETQYF
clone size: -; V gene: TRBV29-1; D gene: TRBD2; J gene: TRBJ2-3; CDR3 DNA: TGCAGCGCCTCTAGCGGATACAGCACAGATACGCAGTATTTT; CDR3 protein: CSASSGYSTDTQYF
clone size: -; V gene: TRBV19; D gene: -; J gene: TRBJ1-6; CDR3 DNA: TGTGCCAGTAGTATAATCGGGTCCCAAAGTTCACCCCTCCACTTT; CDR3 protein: CASSIIGSQSSPLHF
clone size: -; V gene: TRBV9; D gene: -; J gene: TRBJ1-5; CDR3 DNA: TGTGCCAGCAGCGTAGGAGGGAATAGCAATCAGCCCCAGCATTTT; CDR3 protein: CASSVGGNSNQPQHF
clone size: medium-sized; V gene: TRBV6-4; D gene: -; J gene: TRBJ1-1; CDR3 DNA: TGTGCCAGCAGTCGCACAGCGAACACTGAAGCTTTCTTT; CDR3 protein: CASSRTANTEAFF
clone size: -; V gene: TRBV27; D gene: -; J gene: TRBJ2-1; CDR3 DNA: TGTGCCAGCAGTCCGGTTGTGGGGGGGGCAGGGAATGAGCAGTTCTTC; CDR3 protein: CASSPVVGGAGNEQFF
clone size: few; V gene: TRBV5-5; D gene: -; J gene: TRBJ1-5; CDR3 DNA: TGTGCCAGCAGCCTCAGGGATGGCAATCAGCCCCAGCATTTT; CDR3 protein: CASSLRDGNQPQHF